What follows are 9 T cell receptor beta chains derived from one specimen sequenced in a study of T cells after somatic rescue of genetic block. Produced via immunoSEQ multiplex PCR; TCRdb's table is partial and in-frame only. The table lists 100,000 to 120,000 clones, about 93% of them singletons. Sample: peripheral blood mononuclear cells (PBMCs). The receptors originated from a woman aged 18-35 years.

To note about this clone: Other DNA variants within this sample encode the same CDR3. The rearrangement links TRBV19 to TRBJ1-1, with D tentatively TRBD1 (5 bases). The CDR3 runs 13 residues. Trimming cost V 6 bases and J 1 base, with 9 bases left between them. CDR1 and CDR2 (germline): LNHDA, SQIVND (reference sequence). In nucleotides, the CDR3 is TGTGCCAGTAGCCTTACAGGGAACACTGAAGCTTTCTTT. Its translation: CASSLTGNTEAFF.

The V and J genes are TRBV29-1 and TRBJ2-7; TRBD1 matches 8 bases. After removal of 3 bases from V and 4 bases from J, the junction contained 11 bases not matched to a gene. CDR1 is SQVTM, CDR2 ANQGSEA, per germline. The CDR3 spans 15 residues. The CDR3 loop reads CSVESPLGTGYEQYF. The CDR3 DNA reads as TGCAGCGTTGAGAGTCCCCTGGGGACAGGATACGAGCAGTACTTC.

The V call is TRBV5-1, the J call TRBJ1-1; 8 nucleotides agree with TRBD1. The junction had 6 bases not matched to a gene; V was cut back by 4 bases and J by 4 bases. CDR3 size: 14 residues. From germline, CDR1 is SGHRS and CDR2 YFSETQ. The CDR3 loop is CASSTRTGSTEAFF. CDR3 coding DNA: TGCGCCAGCAGCACCCGGACAGGGAGCACTGAAGCTTTCTTT. Full variable domain (rest looked up from reference TRBV5-1 and TRBJ1-1): KAGVTQTPRYLIKTRGQQVTLSCSPISGHRSVSWYQQTPGQGLQFLFEYFSETQRNKGNFPGRFSGRQFSNSRSEMNVSTLELGDSALYLCASSTRTGSTEAFFGQGTRLTVV.

The rearrangement links TRBV5-1 to TRBJ2-3; 8 nucleotides align to TRBD2. The junction had 5 bases not matched to a gene; V was cut back by 4 bases and J by 1 base. The germline V gene encodes CDR1 SGHRS and CDR2 YFSETQ. The CDR3 totals 15 residues. CDR3 amino acids: CASSRGLAGTDTQYF. The CDR3 nucleotides are TGCGCCAGCAGCCGAGGACTAGCTGGCACAGATACGCAGTATTTT.

The V call is TRBV2, the J call TRBJ2-5, with 8 nucleotides matching TRBD1. Looked up from germline, CDR1 is SNHLY and CDR2 is FYNNEI. Germline trimming cut 6 bases from V and 5 bases from J; bases unmatched to any gene: 8. The CDR3 is made up of 14 amino acids. The CDR3 region is CASSNQGAGETQYF. CDR3 nucleotide sequence: TGTGCCAGCAGCAACCAGGGGGCCGGGGAGACCCAGTACTTC. The full variable domain, with the rest looked up from reference TRBV2 and TRBJ2-5, is EPEVTQTPSHQVTQMGQEVILRCVPISNHLYFYWYRQILGQKVEFLVSFYNNEISEKSEIFDDQFSVERPDGSNFTLKIRSTKLEDSAMYFCASSNQGAGETQYFGPGTRLLVL.

The rearrangement links TRBV5-5 to TRBJ2-2, with TRBD1 identical over 8 bases. This CDR3 has 16 residues. The germline gives CDR1 SGHKS, CDR2 YYEKEE (reference sequence). J gave up 4 bases and V 2 bases, and 7 bases lay outside the gene matches. The CDR3 coding sequence is TGTGCCAGCAGCTTTACCGGGACAGGCCTCACCGGGGAGCTGTTTTTT. Protein product: CASSFTGTGLTGELFF.

The table lists this clone with a count of one. The chain employs TRBV10-3 and TRBJ2-3; 16 bases line up with TRBD2. The germline CDR1 and CDR2 sequences are ENHRY and SYGVKD. This CDR3 comprises 18 residues. J lost 0 bases, V lost 6 bases, and 6 bases had no gene match. The CDR3 bases are TGTGCCATCAGATCGGGACTAGCGGGGGGGTTGAGCACAGATACGCAGTATTTT. This translates into CAIRSGLAGGLSTDTQYF.

The chain carries TRBV5-1 and TRBJ2-2, with D uncertain. The CDR3 runs to 13 residues. CDR1 and CDR2 from the germline V gene are SGHRS and YFSETQ. Trimming cost V 4 bases and J 4 bases, with 8 bases left between them. The CDR3 spells CASSVRPTGELFF. In nucleotides, the CDR3 is TGCGCCAGCAGCGTCAGACCCACCGGGGAGCTGTTTTTT. The whole variable domain, remainder taken from reference TRBV5-1 and TRBJ2-2, is KAGVTQTPRYLIKTRGQQVTLSCSPISGHRSVSWYQQTPGQGLQFLFEYFSETQRNKGNFPGRFSGRQFSNSRSEMNVSTLELGDSALYLCASSVRPTGELFFGEGSRLTVL.

The chain uses TRBV7-2 and TRBJ1-2; D uncertain. This CDR3 region has 13 residues. V lost 5 bases to trimming and J lost 8 bases, with 15 bases between them. The germline V gene encodes CDR1 SGHTA and CDR2 FQGNSA. CDR3 sequence (DNA): TGTGCCAGCAGCCTAAGTAGGGTATGGGGCTACACCTTC. This gives the protein CASSLSRVWGYTF.